This entry describes one T cell receptor (beta chain). The data stem from a study of control samples from healthy donors and cancer patients. Using immunoSEQ multiplex PCR, the repertoire was profiled, and TCRdb retains in-frame clones only, with some absent. The table includes under 200,000 clones, roughly 91% detected once. CDR3 size: 16 residues. Germline V lookup: CDR1 LGHDT, CDR2 YNNKEL (reference sequence). The germline V and J ends were trimmed by 4 bases and 3 bases, with 15 bases remaining between them. This sequence was found in a woman aged 30 to 39 in good health. V is TRBV3-1 (or the pseudogene TRBV3-2) and J is TRBJ2-2; D unresolved. Sequenced material: blood. CDR3 nucleotides: TGTGCCAGCAGCCGCTCGGTTGGCGGTTACACCGGGGAGCTGTTTTTT. Residues: CASSRSVGGYTGELFF.